One and the same sample provided the 8 T cell receptor beta chains below, sequenced in a study of CDR3 diversity in severe acne. Each CDR3 protein is one row after TCRdb ran MiXCR on the PCR reads. Among around 83,000 distinct CDR3 sequences listed, approximately 49% were seen once. The sample taken for sequencing was blood. The receptors were gathered from a male donor with severe acne vulgaris.

This clonotype appeared once. This may arise from a read error, as a much more abundant clone is one base away. CDR3 region: CSAWTGGTQETQYF. The CDR3 DNA reads as TGCAGTGCTTGGACTGGCGGGACCCAAGAGACCCAGTACTTC. The rearrangement uses TRBV20-1 and TRBJ2-5; TRBD2 is a possible D gene (6 bases). This CDR3 region has 14 residues. Trimming shortened V by 5 bases and J by 1 base, and 14 bases separated the two germline ends. Looked up from germline, CDR1 is DFQATT and CDR2 is SNEGSKA (reference sequence).

There are many counts of this clonotype. This chain links TRBV20-1 with TRBJ2-1, with D maybe TRBD2 (6 bases). Trimming removed 6 bases at V and 2 bases at J, with 17 bases between. CDR3 length equals 15 residues. From germline, CDR1 is DFQATT and CDR2 SNEGSKA (reference sequence). The CDR3, as DNA: TGCAGTGCCCTTGATGGAGGGCTAGCCTACAATGAGCAGTTCTTC. Translation gives CSALDGGLAYNEQFF.

The chain combines TRBV7-9 with TRBJ1-1; D possibly corresponds to TRBD1 (5 bases). This CDR3 has 14 amino acids. The V gene lost 3 bases and the J gene lost 6 bases, with 14 bases spanning the gap. Per germline, CDR1 SEHNR and CDR2 FQNEAQ (reference sequence). This chain's CDR3 is CASSFHRPNAEAFF. The DNA for the CDR3 is TGTGCCAGCAGCTTCCACAGGCCCAACGCTGAAGCTTTCTTT.

On this clonotype itself: This clone may be a read error of a much larger clone one base away. This chain joins TRBV7-9 and TRBJ2-3, with no clear D. The CDR3 contains 13 residues. The germline V gene has CDR1 SEHNR and CDR2 FQNEAQ (reference sequence). CDR3 region: CGSSSPRVGTQYF. The CDR3 DNA reads as TGTGGCAGCAGCTCCCCCCGGGTCGGTACGCAGTATTTT. The full variable domain, rest sourced from reference TRBV7-9 and TRBJ2-3, is DTGVSQNPRHKITKRGQNVTFRCDPISEHNRLYWYRQTLGQGPEFLTYFQNEAQLEKSRLLSDRFSAERPKGSFSTLEIQRTEQGDSAMYLCGSSSPRVGTQYFGPGTRLTVL.

The chain has TRBV5-1 and TRBJ2-2; TRBD1 or TRBD2 may be the D gene (5 bases each). The CDR3 runs 12 residues. The germline V and J ends were trimmed by 3 bases and 6 bases, with 6 bases remaining between them. The germline CDR1 and CDR2 sequences are SGHRS and YFSETQ. Here the CDR3 DNA reads TGCGCCAGCAGCTGGGGGTCCGGGGAGCTGTTTTTT. This codes for CASSWGSGELFF.

The chain employs TRBV20-1 and TRBJ2-7; D not resolved. V lost 3 bases and J lost 2, with 8 bases in between. The CDR3 has 12 amino acids. Germline values: CDR1 DFQATT, CDR2 SNEGSKA (reference sequence). CDR3 loop: CSASEAAYEQYF. The CDR3 DNA reads as TGCAGTGCTAGTGAGGCCGCCTACGAGCAGTACTTC.

CDR3 sequence reads: CASSTGLAGGQAYEQYF. The DNA of the CDR3 is TGTGCCAGCAGCACCGGACTAGCGGGAGGGCAGGCTTACGAGCAGTACTTC. The chain employs TRBV7-6 and TRBJ2-7; 15 bases match TRBD2. V lost 5 bases and J lost 4; bases outside the gene matches: 9. The CDR3 length is 17 residues. Germline assignment: CDR1 SGHVS and CDR2 FNYEAQ.

With respect to this clonotype: One base away lies a much larger clone, so this may be a sequencing read error. The chain is built from TRBV4-3 and TRBJ2-7; a weak D match, TRBD1 (6 bases). Germline values: CDR1 LGHNA, CDR2 YSLEER. The CDR3 has 15 amino acids. The CDR3 reads CASSQEVGQSYEQCF. The CDR3, as DNA: TGCGCCAGCAGCCAAGAAGTCGGACAGTCCTACGAGCAGTGCTTC.